The 14 T cell receptor beta chains below all came from one sample that was sequenced in a study of T-cell memory formation after mild COVID-19. TCRdb recomputed calls from the 5' RACE reads with MiXCR, one row per CDR3 protein. In the table there are 450,000 or so distinct CDR3 sequences, around 20% of which are singletons. Specimen: PBMCs or a T cell subset sorted from them (not recorded which). These receptors were collected from an adult woman who had mild COVID-19 (a few samples of this study predate the infection). Cell type and time point are not known.

The chain is built from TRBV11-2 and TRBJ2-7; the D gene is possibly TRBD1 (5 bases). CDR3 size: 15 residues. From germline, CDR1 is SGHAT and CDR2 FQNNGV. V was shortened by 3 bases and J by 7 bases, with 19 bases between the two germline ends. Here the CDR3 DNA reads TGTGCCAGCAGCTTCCCCAGGAATAAGAAGGGGGAGCAGTACTTC. This translates into CASSFPRNKKGEQYF.

This clonotype was seen a few times. This rearrangement joins TRBV14 to TRBJ2-2, with 14 positions matching TRBD2. V was clipped by 6 bases and J by 8 bases; unmatched bases: 11. CDR1 is SGHDN and CDR2 is FVKESK in the germline V gene. This CDR3 has 17 residues. CDR3 nucleotides: TGTGCCAGCAGTCCTGGACTAGCGGGAGGTCTTATAGGGGAGCTGTTTTTT. Translating it yields CASSPGLAGGLIGELFF.

This rearrangement joins TRBV18 to TRBJ2-1; no clear D. CDR3 length: 13 amino acids. Trimming took 3 bases from V and 7 from J, leaving 10 bases between them. Germline V CDR1 and CDR2: KGHSH, LQKENI. DNA for the CDR3: TGTGCCAGCTCACCGGGCATGAGTAATGAGCAGTTCTTC. Translating it yields CASSPGMSNEQFF.

This sequence joins TRBV24-1 and TRBJ2-1; D not certain. The CDR3 runs to 15 residues. The V end was cut by 0 bases, the J end by 8 bases, with 13 bases between. Germline CDR1 and CDR2: KGHDR and SFDVKD. The DNA of the CDR3 is TGTGCCACCAGTGATTTGGAAAGACGAGGCTATGAGCAGTTCTTC. As protein: CATSDLERRGYEQFF.

The rearrangement uses TRBV5-6 and TRBJ1-5, with 10 positions matching TRBD1. The CDR3 is 15 amino acids. Germline CDR1 and CDR2: SGHDT and YYEEEE. V lost 5 bases, J lost 1 base, and 3 bases stayed unmatched. The CDR3 region has the DNA TGTGCCAGCAGGTCGACAGGGGGCAGCAATCAGCCCCAGCATTTT. Its translation: CASRSTGGSNQPQHF.

This clonotype occurred a few times. The junction departs from germline at one end; a sequencing error may be responsible. CDR3 DNA: TGTGCCAGCACCTTGATGAGTCAGAGACAAAGAGATACGCAGTATTTT. Translating gives CASTLMSQRQRDTQYF. J is TRBJ2-3 and V is TRBV5-4, with unresolved D. Germline V gives CDR1 SGHNT, CDR2 YYREEE (reference sequence). The CDR3 spans 16 residues.

This clonotype was picked up a small number of times. The chain joins TRBV6-4 to TRBJ2-3; D gene uncertain. V gave up 10 bases and J gave up 2 bases, with 7 bases separating them. Germline V lookup: CDR1 MRHNA, CDR2 SNTAGT. This CDR3 comprises 11 residues. Here the CDR3 reads CATSLTDTQYF. CDR3 DNA: TGTGCCACCTCGCTCACAGATACGCAGTATTTT.

The V gene is TRBV14, the J gene TRBJ1-2, with TRBD1 as a possible D gene (5 bases). There are 13 residues in the CDR3. Looked up from germline, CDR1 is SGHDN and CDR2 is FVKESK. Trimming cost V 5 bases and J 4 bases, with 11 bases left between them. The DNA of the CDR3 is TGTGCCAGCAGCGGGGCCCTGGGCTATGGCTACACCTTC. Amino acids: CASSGALGYGYTF.

This clonotype was observed a few times. CDR3 region: CASSLASRRTF. In nucleotides, the CDR3 is TGTGCCAGCAGCTTGGCTTCGCGTCGCACCTTC. The chain has TRBV5-6 and TRBJ1-2; D not resolved. Trimming took off 0 bases at V and 13 bases at J, with 10 bases between the two ends. Germline lookup yields CDR1 SGHDT and CDR2 YYEEEE. The CDR3 is made up of 11 amino acids. Looking up the rest from reference TRBV5-6 and TRBJ1-2 gives the full variable domain: DAGVTQSPTHLIKTRGQQVTLRCSPKSGHDTVSWYQQALGQGPQFIFQYYEEEERQRGNFPDRFSGHQFPNYSSELNVNALLLGDSALYLCASSLASRRTFGSGTRLTVV.

This clonotype was seen only a few times. This chain connects TRBV20-1 to TRBJ2-7; D gene ambiguous. Germline V gene lookup returns CDR1 DFQATT and CDR2 SNEGSKA (reference sequence). Trimming stripped 3 bases from V and 3 bases from J, with 3 bases between. The CDR3 has 10 residues. The DNA for the CDR3 is TGCAGTGCTAGGCTCTACGAGCAGTACTTC. It is translated as CSARLYEQYF.

This clonotype was seen only a few times. One junction end does not reproduce the germline sequence, and a read error may be involved. The gene calls are TRBV5-1 and TRBJ2-5, with D tentatively TRBD1 or TRBD2 (6 bases each). Germline CDR1 is SGHRS and CDR2 is YFSETQ. This CDR3 is 13 amino acids long. Here the CDR3 DNA reads TGCGCCAGCAGCTTGGTACTGGGGGGCGGACGCCACTTC. This gives the protein CASSLVLGGGRHF. Full variable domain (outside the CDR3, taken from reference TRBV5-1 and TRBJ2-5): KAGVTQTPRYLIKTRGQQVTLSCSPISGHRSVSWYQQTPGQGLQFLFEYFSETQRNKGNFPGRFSGRQFSNSRSEMNVSTLELGDSALYLCASSLVLGGGRHFGPGTRLLVL.

This sequence joins TRBV5-1 and TRBJ2-7, with D maybe TRBD2 (6 bases). With 5 bases removed from V and 2 bases from J, the gap between germline ends came to 14 bases. The CDR3 extends over 14 amino acids. Per the germline V gene, CDR1 is SGHRS and CDR2 is YFSETQ. This chain's CDR3 is CASSPGDQAYEQYF. As DNA, the CDR3 is TGCGCCAGCAGTCCGGGGGACCAAGCCTACGAGCAGTACTTC. Filled out from reference TRBV5-1 and TRBJ2-7, the complete variable domain reads KAGVTQTPRYLIKTRGQQVTLSCSPISGHRSVSWYQQTPGQGLQFLFEYFSETQRNKGNFPGRFSGRQFSNSRSEMNVSTLELGDSALYLCASSPGDQAYEQYFGPGTRLTVT.

This clonotype was found a few times. The chain carries TRBV12-3 or TRBV12-4 and TRBJ1-4; unclear D gene. V was shortened by 5 bases and J by 3 bases, with 4 bases between the two germline ends. The CDR3 covers 12 residues. The CDR3 reads CASSQANEKLFF. CDR3 nucleotides: TGTGCCAGCAGTCAAGCTAATGAAAAACTGTTTTTT.

The chain has TRBV6-1 and TRBJ1-1, with 8 nucleotides matching TRBD1. Germline CDR1 and CDR2: MNHNS and SASEGT. Losses at the gene ends were 11 bases for V and 1 base for J; bases not matched to a gene: 9. CDR3 size: 14 residues. In DNA, the CDR3 is TGTGCCGGAGAAACAGGGGGGAGGAACACTGAAGCTTTCTTT. Protein sequence: CAGETGGRNTEAFF.